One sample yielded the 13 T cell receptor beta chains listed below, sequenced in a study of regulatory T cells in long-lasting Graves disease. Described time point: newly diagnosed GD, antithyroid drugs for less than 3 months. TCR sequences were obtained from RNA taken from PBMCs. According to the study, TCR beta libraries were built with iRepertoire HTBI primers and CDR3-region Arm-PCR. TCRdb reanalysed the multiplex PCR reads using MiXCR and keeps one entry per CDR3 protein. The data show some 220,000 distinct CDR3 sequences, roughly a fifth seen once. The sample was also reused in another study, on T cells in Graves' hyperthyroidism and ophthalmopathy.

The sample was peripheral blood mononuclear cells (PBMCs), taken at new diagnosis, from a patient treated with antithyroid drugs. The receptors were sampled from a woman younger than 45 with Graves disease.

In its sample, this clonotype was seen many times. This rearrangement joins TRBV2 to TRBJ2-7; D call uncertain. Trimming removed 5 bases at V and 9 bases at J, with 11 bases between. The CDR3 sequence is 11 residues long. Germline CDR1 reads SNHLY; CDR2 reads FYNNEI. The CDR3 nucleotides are TGTGCCAGCAGTCTGAACACACGGCAGTACTTC. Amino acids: CASSLNTRQYF.

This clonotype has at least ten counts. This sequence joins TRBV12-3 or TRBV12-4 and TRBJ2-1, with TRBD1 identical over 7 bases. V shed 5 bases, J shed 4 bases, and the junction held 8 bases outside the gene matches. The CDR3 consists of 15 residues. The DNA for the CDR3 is TGTGCCAGCAGTCCAACCCCGACAGGGTACAATGAGCAGTTCTTC. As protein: CASSPTPTGYNEQFF.

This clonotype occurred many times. The CDR3 is CASRGMGGYEQYF. The CDR3 DNA sequence: TGTGCCAGCAGGGGTATGGGGGGCTACGAGCAGTACTTC. The chain uses TRBV12-3 or TRBV12-4 and TRBJ2-7; the D gene is possibly TRBD2 (6 bases). CDR3 size: 13 residues. V gave up 6 bases and J gave up 3 bases, with 12 bases separating them.

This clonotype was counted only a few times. The CDR3: CSAPDRVSNQPQHF. The CDR3 region has the DNA TGCAGTGCTCCCGACAGGGTTAGCAATCAGCCCCAGCATTTT. The J gene is TRBJ1-5, the V gene TRBV20-1; 7 bases match TRBD1. CDR1 and CDR2 from the germline V gene are DFQATT and SNEGSKA (reference sequence). V lost 5 bases to trimming and J lost 0 bases; unmatched junction nucleotides: 4. The CDR3 has 14 residues.

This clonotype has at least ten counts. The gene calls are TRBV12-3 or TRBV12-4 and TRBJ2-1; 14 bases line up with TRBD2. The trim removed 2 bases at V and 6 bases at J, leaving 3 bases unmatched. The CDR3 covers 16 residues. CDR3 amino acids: CASSLRLAGGFNEQFF. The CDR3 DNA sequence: TGTGCCAGCAGTTTACGACTAGCGGGGGGGTTCAATGAGCAGTTCTTC.

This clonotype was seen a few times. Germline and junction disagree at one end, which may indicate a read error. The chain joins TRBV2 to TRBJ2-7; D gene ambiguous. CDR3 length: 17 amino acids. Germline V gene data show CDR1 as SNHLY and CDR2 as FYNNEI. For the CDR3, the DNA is TGTACCAGCAGTGAAGCGCTTTGGACCCTGAGCTCCTACGAGCAGTACTTC. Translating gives CTSSEALWTLSSYEQYF.

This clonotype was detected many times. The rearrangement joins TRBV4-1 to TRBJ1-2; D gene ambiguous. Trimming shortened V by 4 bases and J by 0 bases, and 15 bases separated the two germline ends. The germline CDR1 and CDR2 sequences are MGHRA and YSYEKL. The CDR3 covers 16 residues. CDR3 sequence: CASSRPSPRTNYGYTF. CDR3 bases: TGCGCCAGCAGCCGACCCTCTCCGAGGACTAACTATGGCTACACCTTC.

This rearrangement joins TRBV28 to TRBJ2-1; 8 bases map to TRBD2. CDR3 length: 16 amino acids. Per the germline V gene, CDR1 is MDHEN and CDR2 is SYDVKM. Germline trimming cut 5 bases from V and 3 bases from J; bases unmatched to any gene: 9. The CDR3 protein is CASSLLSGGLYNEQFF. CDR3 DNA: TGTGCCAGCAGTCTTCTTTCGGGGGGGCTCTACAATGAGCAGTTCTTC.

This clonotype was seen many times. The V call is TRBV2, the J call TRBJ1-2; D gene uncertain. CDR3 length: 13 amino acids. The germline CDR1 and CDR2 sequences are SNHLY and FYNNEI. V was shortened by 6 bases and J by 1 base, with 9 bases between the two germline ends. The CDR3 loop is CASRVDGNYGYTF. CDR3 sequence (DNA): TGTGCCAGCAGGGTGGACGGTAACTATGGCTACACCTTC. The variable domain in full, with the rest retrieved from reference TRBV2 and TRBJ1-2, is EPEVTQTPSHQVTQMGQEVILRCVPISNHLYFYWYRQILGQKVEFLVSFYNNEISEKSEIFDDQFSVERPDGSNFTLKIRSTKLEDSAMYFCASRVDGNYGYTFGSGTRLTVV.

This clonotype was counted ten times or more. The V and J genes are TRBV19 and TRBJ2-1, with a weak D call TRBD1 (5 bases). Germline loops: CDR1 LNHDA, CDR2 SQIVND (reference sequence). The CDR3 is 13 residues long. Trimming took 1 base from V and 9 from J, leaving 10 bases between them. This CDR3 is CASSIGGAGEQFF. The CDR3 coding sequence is TGTGCCAGTAGTATAGGTGGGGCCGGTGAGCAGTTCTTC.

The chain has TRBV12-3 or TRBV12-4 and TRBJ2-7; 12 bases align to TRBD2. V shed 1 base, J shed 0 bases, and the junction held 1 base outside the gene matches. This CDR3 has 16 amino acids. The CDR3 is CASSLETSGSSYEQYF. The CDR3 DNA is TGTGCCAGCAGTTTAGAGACTAGCGGGAGCTCCTACGAGCAGTACTTC.

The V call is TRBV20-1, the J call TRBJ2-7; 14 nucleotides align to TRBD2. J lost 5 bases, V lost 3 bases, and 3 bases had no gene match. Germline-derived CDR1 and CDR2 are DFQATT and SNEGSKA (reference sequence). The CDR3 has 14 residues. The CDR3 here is CSASGTSGRNEQYF. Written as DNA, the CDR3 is TGCAGTGCTAGTGGGACTAGCGGGAGAAACGAGCAGTACTTC.

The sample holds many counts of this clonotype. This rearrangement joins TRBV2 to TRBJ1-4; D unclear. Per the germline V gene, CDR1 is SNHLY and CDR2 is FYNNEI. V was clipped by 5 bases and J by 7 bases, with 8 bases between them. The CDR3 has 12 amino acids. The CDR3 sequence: CASSLRSEKLFF. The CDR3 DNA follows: TGTGCCAGCAGTTTACGTTCTGAAAAACTGTTTTTT.